The sequence of this T cell receptor beta chain was determined in a study of T cell responses to AZD1222 COVID-19 vaccine. Study-wide findings and caveats: Close to half of spike-specific TCRs reportedly recognize unmutated variant regions. Elevations in Spike-specific TCR breadth and depth followed administration of two AZD1222 doses. White British people made up most donors, females outnumbered males, and clonal diversity was possibly underestimated.

Doses given second, at about 4 or about 12 weeks, were pooled. As regards this clone: Its target is unknown.

Method: immunoSEQ multiplex PCR; TCRdb's copy keeps in-frame clones and lacks some. The sample records around 84,000 clones, approximately 85% being singletons. Germline V lookup: CDR1 MDHEN, CDR2 SYDVKM. The V gene end was trimmed by 6 bases and the J gene end by 9 bases; junction bases not matched to a gene: 15. This CDR3 is 16 amino acids long. The TCR originated in an adult who received the AZD1222 COVID-19 vaccine. The chain links TRBV28 to TRBJ2-7; 12 bases map to TRBD1. The sequencing here drew on peripheral blood, taken 28 days after the second AZD1222 dose. The CDR3 bases are TGTGCCAGCAGGGGCATTTTTGGGGACAGGGGGCGCGGGCAGTACTTC. Protein product: CASRGIFGDRGRGQYF.